Shown below are 21 T cell receptor beta chains from a single sample sequenced in a study of vaccination effects on CD4 cells after COVID-19 (dated by TCRdb to the early 2020s). These receptors' antigens are unknown. Library preparation was by the immunoSEQ multiplex PCR assay. Held by TCRdb, this immuneACCESS table contains in-frame sequences only and omits some clones. Under half of the omission traces to an unresolved V gene where checked; the cause of the rest is unknown. The sample table holds 45,000 to 65,000 clones, of which over 80% were seen once. The top ten clones comprise 2% to 2.5% of the sample. In the ViraFEST assay, PBMC were stimulated with viral peptide pools, and TCR sequencing was then used to find antigen-specific CD4+ T cell clonotypes based on their expansion. After around eleven days of culture, CD4+ T cells were isolated with the EasySep CD4+ T cell isolation kit. Sample: CD4+ T cells from PBMCs cultured with HCoV-229E spike peptides, taken before COVID-19 vaccination. The cell subset or site label of this sample denotes: HCoV-229E spike overlapping peptide pool stimulation. Receptor source: a human donor who received a COVID-19 vaccine.

The chain recombines TRBV11-2 with TRBJ2-5; 8 nucleotides align to TRBD2. Looked up from germline, CDR1 is SGHAT and CDR2 is FQNNGV. V dropped 3 bases and J dropped 7; count of bases not matched to a gene: 13. This CDR3 region has 16 residues. The CDR3 is CASSFQLAEPPRTQYF. The CDR3, as DNA: TGTGCCAGCAGCTTCCAACTAGCGGAGCCTCCCCGGACCCAGTACTTC.

This chain connects TRBV4-2 to TRBJ1-2; the D is unclear. The CDR3 runs 15 residues. Germline V lookup: CDR1 LGHNA, CDR2 YNFKEQ. Trimming left V 0 bases short and J 1 base short, with 9 bases between. CDR3 nucleotide sequence: TGTGCCAGCAGCCAAGATGCCAGGAATAACTATGGCTACACCTTC. This gives the protein CASSQDARNNYGYTF.

This clone was detected once. V and J are TRBV11-3 and TRBJ1-1, with D tentatively TRBD1 (5 bases). Trimming pared 5 bases from V and 4 bases from J, leaving 14 bases between. CDR3 length equals 14 residues. Germline CDR1 SGHNT, CDR2 YENEEA. CDR3 residues: CASSPDSTTTEAFF. CDR3 sequence (DNA): TGTGCCAGCAGCCCAGACAGTACGACCACTGAAGCTTTCTTT.

The chain employs TRBV2 and TRBJ1-6, with TRBD1 identical over 7 bases. Germline trimming cut 4 bases from V and 8 bases from J; bases unmatched to any gene: 5. This CDR3 comprises 14 residues. The germline gives CDR1 SNHLY, CDR2 FYNNEI. The CDR3 region has the DNA TGTGCCAGCAGTGCCCAGGGGGGCGATTCACCCCTCCACTTT. Translated: CASSAQGGDSPLHF.

The chain employs TRBV6-2 or TRBV6-3 and TRBJ1-4, with TRBD1 identical over 7 bases. The trim removed 6 bases at V and 7 bases at J, leaving 8 bases unmatched. This CDR3 comprises 14 residues. Germline lookup yields CDR1 MNHEY and CDR2 SVGEGT. The CDR3 DNA reads TGTGCCAGCAGCCTTAGCACAGGGGTTGAAAAACTGTTTTTT. Its protein is CASSLSTGVEKLFF.

The rearrangement uses TRBV5-1 and TRBJ2-2, with unresolved D. The CDR3 sequence is 14 residues long. Germline V gene sequence: CDR1 SGHRS, CDR2 YFSETQ. The germline V and J ends were trimmed by 1 base and 0 bases, with 4 bases remaining between them. Here the CDR3 DNA reads TGCGCCAGCAGCTTGTACTCGAACACCGGGGAGCTGTTTTTT. Translating it yields CASSLYSNTGELFF.

The chain's CDR3 is CASSPDLAGGREVYF. DNA of the CDR3: TGTGCCAGCTCACCAGATCTAGCGGGGGGGCGAGAAGTATATTTT. The chain carries TRBV18 and TRBJ2-3, with TRBD2 identical over 12 bases. With V trimmed by 2 bases and J by 15 bases, 12 bases remained unmatched. The CDR3 totals 15 residues. Germline loops: CDR1 KGHSH, CDR2 LQKENI.

This chain joins TRBV6-2 or TRBV6-3 and TRBJ1-2; the D gene is possibly TRBD1 (5 bases). This CDR3 is built from 15 residues. V was shortened by 0 bases and J by 6 bases, with 14 bases between the two germline ends. Germline assignment: CDR1 MNHEY and CDR2 SVGEGT. DNA for the CDR3: TGTGCCAGCAGTTACTCGATTAGGGGTACGGATGGCTACACCTTC. This encodes CASSYSIRGTDGYTF.

V is TRBV7-8 and J is TRBJ2-5, with D unclear. Per germline, CDR1 SGHVS and CDR2 FQNEAQ. This CDR3 contains 14 residues. Trimming left V 1 base short and J 7 bases short, with 13 bases between. The CDR3 region is CASSLVGSQVTQYF. Here the CDR3 DNA reads TGTGCCAGCAGCTTAGTTGGGTCGCAGGTGACCCAGTACTTC. Complete variable domain (other parts from reference TRBV7-8 and TRBJ2-5): GAGVSQSPRYKVAKRGQDVALRCDPISGHVSLFWYQQALGQGPEFLTYFQNEAQLDKSGLPSDRFFAERPEGSVSTLKIQRTQQEDSAVYLCASSLVGSQVTQYFGPGTRLLVL.

This chain uses TRBV7-9 with TRBJ2-2; D call uncertain. Germline-derived CDR1 and CDR2 are SEHNR and FQNEAQ (reference sequence). With 1 base removed from V and 6 bases from J, the gap between germline ends came to 12 bases. This CDR3 is built from 15 residues. CDR3: CASSLGVTLAGELFF. Here the CDR3 DNA reads TGTGCCAGCAGCTTAGGGGTTACCCTCGCCGGGGAGCTGTTTTTT.

This clone was detected a few times. The chain has TRBV6-5 and TRBJ1-1; possible D gene TRBD1, 6 bases. The CDR3 spans 15 residues. V was pared by 6 bases and J by 11 bases, with 25 bases between. Looked up from germline, CDR1 is MNHEY and CDR2 is SVGAGI. CDR3 coding DNA: TGTGCCAGCAGAGCCTCGGGAAGGTTCGGCGACAGGGCTTTCTTT. The encoded protein is CASRASGRFGDRAFF.

V is TRBV3-1 (or the pseudogene TRBV3-2) and J is TRBJ2-5; TRBD1 might be the D (5 bases). CDR1 and CDR2 (germline): LGHDT, YNNKEL (reference sequence). Trimming pared 6 bases from V and 8 bases from J, leaving 13 bases between. This CDR3 comprises 12 residues. CDR3 coding DNA: TGTGCCAGCAGAGGAGTTGGACAAACCCAGTACTTC. It encodes CASRGVGQTQYF.

The CDR3: CAWSRLALRGNYGYTF. The CDR3 DNA follows: TGTGCCTGGAGTCGCCTAGCGTTGCGCGGCAACTATGGCTACACCTTC. The V gene is TRBV30, the J gene TRBJ1-2; D is undetermined. Germline V gene lookup returns CDR1 GTSNPN and CDR2 SVGIG (reference sequence). CDR3 length: 16 amino acids. The ends were cut back, 2 bases at V and 2 bases at J, with 18 bases in the middle.

The chain uses TRBV4-1 and TRBJ1-3; 7 positions match TRBD1. The CDR3 extends over 16 amino acids. Germline CDR1 and CDR2: MGHRA and YSYEKL. V lost 4 bases and J lost 2; bases outside the gene matches: 8. CDR3 protein: CASSLERTGAGNTIYF. CDR3 bases: TGCGCCAGCAGCCTGGAAAGGACAGGAGCTGGAAACACCATATATTTT.

This rearrangement joins TRBV7-2 to TRBJ1-3; D not resolved. Germline V lookup: CDR1 SGHTA, CDR2 FQGNSA. V lost 4 bases and J lost 0, with 7 bases in between. The CDR3 spans 14 residues. CDR3 in amino acids: CASSSQNSGNTIYF. In nucleotides, the CDR3 is TGTGCCAGCAGCTCCCAGAACTCTGGAAACACCATATATTTT.

The gene calls are TRBV18 and TRBJ1-5; D call uncertain. CDR3 length equals 14 residues. Per germline, CDR1 KGHSH and CDR2 LQKENI. V gave up 2 bases and J gave up 0 bases, with 5 bases separating them. The CDR3 DNA follows: TGTGCCAGCTCACCAGGGAATAGCAATCAGCCCCAGCATTTT. As protein: CASSPGNSNQPQHF.

V is TRBV12-1 and J is TRBJ2-5. TRBV12-1 is assigned pseudogene status. CDR3 length equals 14 residues. The CDR3 sequence is CASSFGGTGVTQYF. The CDR3 DNA is TGTGCCAGCAGCTTTGGGGGGACCGGAGTGACCCAGTACTTC.

CDR3 loop: CASSSGQGDHQPQHF. The CDR3 nucleotides are TGTGCCAGCAGTTCGGGACAGGGGGACCATCAGCCCCAGCATTTT. The V gene is TRBV6-2 or TRBV6-3, the J gene TRBJ1-5, with TRBD1 matching over 11 bases. CDR3 length: 15 amino acids. Germline V CDR1 and CDR2: MNHEY, SVGEGT. Unmatched junction bases numbered 4, after V lost 4 bases and J lost 5 bases.

The chain employs TRBV19 and TRBJ1-6; 9 bases map to TRBD1. The V segment lost 3 bases and the J segment 7 bases; nucleotides outside the gene matches: 4. There are 15 residues in the CDR3. The germline CDR1 and CDR2 sequences are LNHDA and SQIVND (reference sequence). The CDR3 DNA reads as TGTGCCAGTAGTATCCAGGGACAGGGCAATTCACCCCTCCACTTT. This gives the protein CASSIQGQGNSPLHF. Combining the CDR3 with reference TRBV19 and TRBJ1-6 gives the whole variable domain DGGITQSPKYLFRKEGQNVTLSCEQNLNHDAMYWYRQDPGQGLRLIYYSQIVNDFQKGDIAEGYSVSREKKESFPLTVTSAQKNPTAFYLCASSIQGQGNSPLHFGNGTRLTVT.

This chain connects TRBV5-1 to TRBJ2-2; D not resolved. The germline CDR1 and CDR2 sequences are SGHRS and YFSETQ. The CDR3 totals 15 residues. V lost 7 bases to trimming and J lost 1 base, with 14 bases between them. The CDR3 DNA reads TGCGCCAGCGGCGCAAGAGATAAGAACACCGGGGAGCTGTTTTTT. The encoded protein is CASGARDKNTGELFF.

This sequence joins TRBV7-8 and TRBJ2-2; the match to TRBD1 covers 7 bases. Germline CDR1 is SGHVS and CDR2 is FQNEAQ. The CDR3 loop spans 15 amino acids. V gave up 5 bases and J gave up 1 base; unmatched junction bases: 4. The CDR3 region is CASSARTGNTGELFF. In DNA, the CDR3 is TGTGCCAGCAGCGCCCGGACAGGGAACACCGGGGAGCTGTTTTTT.